This T cell receptor beta chain is from a study of blood T cells in healthy people across ages. Each sample yielded at least 5 micrograms of PBMC total RNA. V gave up 3 bases and J gave up 6 bases, with 21 bases separating them. Per germline, CDR1 MNHEY and CDR2 SMNVEV (reference sequence). The CDR3 spans 17 residues. This clonotype was seen a handful of times. A second PCR of 7 to 11 cycles used a sample-barcoded 5' primer and a J-beta primer mix. Every molecule of cDNA carried a tag from a template-switch adaptor with 12 random nucleotides. From the 5' RACE reads, TCRdb called clonotypes with MiXCR, one entry per CDR3 protein. The sample comprises some 780,000 distinct CDR3 sequences, 45% to 70% of which are singletons, and around a quarter rests with the top ten.

This TCR was sampled from a man aged 40-49 years in good health. The specimen was blood. The chain links TRBV27 to TRBJ1-5, with unresolved D. The CDR3, as DNA: TGTGCCAGCAGTTTTTCAGTCCCCTCCGTGACCGTTCAGCCCCAGCATTTT. Encoded protein: CASSFSVPSVTVQPQHF.